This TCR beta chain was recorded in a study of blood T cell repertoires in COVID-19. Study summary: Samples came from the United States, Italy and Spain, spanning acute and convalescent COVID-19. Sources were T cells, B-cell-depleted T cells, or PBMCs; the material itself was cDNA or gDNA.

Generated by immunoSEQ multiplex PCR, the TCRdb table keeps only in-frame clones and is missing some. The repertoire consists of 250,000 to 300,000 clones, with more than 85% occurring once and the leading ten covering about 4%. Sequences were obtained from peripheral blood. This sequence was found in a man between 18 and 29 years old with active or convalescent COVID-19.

The CDR3 nucleotides read TGTGCCAGCAGCTTAGGGGTTGAAGCTTTCTTT. It is translated as CASSLGVEAFF. The chain uses TRBV6-5 and TRBJ1-1; a weak D match, TRBD1 (5 bases). The germline CDR1 and CDR2 sequences are MNHEY and SVGAGI. Trimming pared 6 bases from V and 7 bases from J, leaving 9 bases between. CDR3 size: 11 residues.